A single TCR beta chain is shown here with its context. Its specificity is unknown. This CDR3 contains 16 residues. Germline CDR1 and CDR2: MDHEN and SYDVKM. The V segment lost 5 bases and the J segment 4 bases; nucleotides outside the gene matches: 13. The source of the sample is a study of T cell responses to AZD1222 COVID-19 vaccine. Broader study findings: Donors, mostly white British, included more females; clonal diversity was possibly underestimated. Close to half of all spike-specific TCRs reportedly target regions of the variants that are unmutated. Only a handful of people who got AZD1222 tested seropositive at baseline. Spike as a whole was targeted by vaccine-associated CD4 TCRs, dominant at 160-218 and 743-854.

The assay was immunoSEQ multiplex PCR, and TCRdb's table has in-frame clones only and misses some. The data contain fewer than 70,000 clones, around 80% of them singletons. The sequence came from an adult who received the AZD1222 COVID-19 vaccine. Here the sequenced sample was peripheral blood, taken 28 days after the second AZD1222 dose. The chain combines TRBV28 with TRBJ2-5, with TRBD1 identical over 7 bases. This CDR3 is CASSTPTGRWRETQYF. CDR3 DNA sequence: TGTGCCAGCAGTACCCCGACAGGGCGTTGGAGAGAGACCCAGTACTTC.